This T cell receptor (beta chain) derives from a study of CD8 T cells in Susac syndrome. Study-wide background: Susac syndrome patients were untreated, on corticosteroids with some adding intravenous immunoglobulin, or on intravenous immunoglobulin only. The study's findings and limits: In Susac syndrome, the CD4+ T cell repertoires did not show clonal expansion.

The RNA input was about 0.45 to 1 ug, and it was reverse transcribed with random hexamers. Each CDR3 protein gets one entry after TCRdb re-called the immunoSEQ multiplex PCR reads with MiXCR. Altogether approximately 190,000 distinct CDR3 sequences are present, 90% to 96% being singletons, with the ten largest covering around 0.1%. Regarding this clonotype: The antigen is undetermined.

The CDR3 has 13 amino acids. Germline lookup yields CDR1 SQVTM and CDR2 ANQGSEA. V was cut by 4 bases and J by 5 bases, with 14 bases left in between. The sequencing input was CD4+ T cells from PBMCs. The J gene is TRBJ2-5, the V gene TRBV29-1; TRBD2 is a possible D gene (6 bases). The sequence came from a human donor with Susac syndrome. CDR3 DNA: TGCAGCGTTGGTCGGGGGAGCGGGGAGACCCAGTACTTC. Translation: CSVGRGSGETQYF.